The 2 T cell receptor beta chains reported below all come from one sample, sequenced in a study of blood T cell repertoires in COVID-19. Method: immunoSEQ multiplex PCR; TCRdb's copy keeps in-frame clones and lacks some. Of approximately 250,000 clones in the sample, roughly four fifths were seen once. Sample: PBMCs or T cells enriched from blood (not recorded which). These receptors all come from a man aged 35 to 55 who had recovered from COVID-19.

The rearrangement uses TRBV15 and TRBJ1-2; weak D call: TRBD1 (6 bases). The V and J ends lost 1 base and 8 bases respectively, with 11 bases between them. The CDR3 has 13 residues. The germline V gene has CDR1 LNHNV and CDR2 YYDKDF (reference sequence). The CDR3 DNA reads TGTGCCACCAGCAGAGTCGCAGGGGACGGCTACACCTTC. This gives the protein CATSRVAGDGYTF.

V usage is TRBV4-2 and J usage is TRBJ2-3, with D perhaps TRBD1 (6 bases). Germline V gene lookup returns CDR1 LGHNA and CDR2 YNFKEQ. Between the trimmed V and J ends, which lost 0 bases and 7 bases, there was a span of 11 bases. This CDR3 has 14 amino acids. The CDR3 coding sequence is TGTGCCAGCAGCCAAGATAGCAGGGGCTATACGCAGTATTTT. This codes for CASSQDSRGYTQYF.